Listed here are 12 T cell receptor beta chains from one sample, sequenced in a study of patients and donors after allogeneic stem cell transplantation. One entry per CDR3 protein results from TCRdb running MiXCR on the RT-PCR reads. The sample carries a few hundred thousand distinct CDR3 sequences, 35% to 45% recorded once. The sample consisted of blood, either unsorted or a sorted T cell fraction (not recorded which). The source of these receptors is a human donor who was either an allogeneic HSCT recipient or a stem cell or donor lymphocyte infusion donor (not recorded which). It is not recorded whose cells these are; they may come from a transplant donor.

The J gene is TRBJ1-1, the V gene TRBV20-1; tentatively, D is TRBD1 (5 bases). CDR1 is DFQATT and CDR2 is SNEGSKA in the germline V gene (reference sequence). CDR3 length: 14 residues. V shed 1 base and J shed 3 bases, with 12 bases lying between them. CDR3: CSARGPGRDTEAFF. The DNA for the CDR3 is TGCAGTGCTAGAGGCCCAGGGCGGGACACTGAAGCTTTCTTT.

This clonotype appeared a few times. The chain recombines TRBV7-8 with TRBJ1-1, with TRBD1 matching 8 bases. The CDR3 is 13 amino acids. Germline V CDR1 and CDR2: SGHVS, FQNEAQ. Trimming cost V 5 bases and J 5 bases; bases outside gene matches: 4. The CDR3 reads CASSQGQVTEAFF. DNA of the CDR3: TGTGCCAGCAGCCAGGGACAGGTTACTGAAGCTTTCTTT.

The rearrangement links TRBV14 to TRBJ1-5; the D is unclear. Germline CDR1 and CDR2: SGHDN and FVKESK. The CDR3 totals 13 residues. V lost 1 base and J 7 bases, leaving 8 bases between the germline ends. CDR3 nucleotides: TGTGCCAGCAGCCAAGGGAACAGCCAGCCCCAGCATTTT. It is translated as CASSQGNSQPQHF.

The chain has TRBV5-1 and TRBJ2-2, with D unresolved. Germline-derived CDR1 and CDR2 are SGHRS and YFSETQ. Trimming took off 1 base at V and 7 bases at J, with 2 bases between the two ends. This CDR3 has 11 amino acids. Here the CDR3 DNA reads TGCGCCAGCAGCTTGTACGGGGAGCTGTTTTTT. Translated, it gives CASSLYGELFF.

The V and J genes are TRBV7-9 and TRBJ2-1; no definite D call. CDR3 length equals 16 residues. CDR1 is SEHNR and CDR2 is FQNEAQ in the germline V gene (reference sequence). V lost 1 base to trimming and J lost 7 bases, with 17 bases between them. CDR3 coding DNA: TGTGCCAGCAGCTTAGTGATGCGTAGCTTGCGTAATGAGCAGTTCTTC. Translated, it gives CASSLVMRSLRNEQFF.

The chain is built from TRBV4-3 and TRBJ2-1, with TRBD2 identical over 10 bases. V shed 0 bases, J shed 3 bases, and the junction held 2 bases outside the gene matches. From germline, CDR1 is LGHNA and CDR2 YSLEER. This CDR3 has 16 amino acids. The CDR3 is CASSQEASGGYNEQFF. DNA for the CDR3: TGCGCCAGCAGCCAAGAGGCTAGCGGGGGCTACAATGAGCAGTTCTTC.

The chain is built from TRBV18 and TRBJ1-1; perhaps TRBD1 as D (6 bases). This CDR3 contains 15 residues. Germline assignment: CDR1 KGHSH and CDR2 LQKENI. Trimming took off 3 bases at V and 1 base at J, with 12 bases between the two ends. In nucleotides, the CDR3 is TGTGCCAGCTCACCGCGGACGGACAGGAACACTGAAGCTTTCTTT. Its protein is CASSPRTDRNTEAFF.

This clonotype was seen a few times. The V gene is TRBV6-5, the J gene TRBJ1-6, with D maybe TRBD1 (6 bases). The V and J ends lost 9 bases and 9 bases respectively, with 15 bases between them. The CDR3 has 13 amino acids. From germline, CDR1 is MNHEY and CDR2 SVGAGI. CDR3 amino acids: CASRRGYGSPLHF. The CDR3 DNA reads TGTGCCAGTCGTAGGGGGTACGGTTCACCCCTCCACTTT.

The chain employs TRBV9 and TRBJ2-1; TRBD1 matches at 9 bases. The V gene's germline CDR1 is SGDLS and CDR2 YYNGEE. The CDR3 consists of 15 residues. After removal of 0 bases from V and 7 bases from J, the junction contained 5 bases not matched to a gene. The CDR3, as DNA: TGTGCCAGCAGCGTAGGAGGGACAGGGTGGAATGAGCAGTTCTTC. Amino acid sequence: CASSVGGTGWNEQFF.

V gene TRBV20-1 combines with J gene TRBJ2-1; D is unclear. Trimming took off 3 bases at V and 8 bases at J, with 11 bases between the two ends. CDR1 and CDR2 from the germline V gene are DFQATT and SNEGSKA (reference sequence). This CDR3 has 12 residues. This chain's CDR3 is CSARTPRDEQFF. The CDR3 region has the DNA TGCAGTGCTAGGACCCCTAGGGATGAGCAGTTCTTC.

This clonotype was seen once. The chain links TRBV5-5 to TRBJ1-5, with TRBD1 matching 7 bases. Germline V gene lookup returns CDR1 SGHKS and CDR2 YYEKEE (reference sequence). The V segment lost 3 bases and the J segment 5 bases; nucleotides outside the gene matches: 11. This CDR3 spans 16 amino acids. The CDR3 nucleotides are TGTGCCAGCAGCTATTACAGGGGTGGGGTCCATCAGCCCCAGCATTTT. It yields the protein CASSYYRGGVHQPQHF.

This clonotype was observed a handful of times. CDR3: CATSRRSLSDSPLHF. The CDR3 DNA follows: TGTGCCACCAGCAGAAGGTCCCTCAGTGATTCACCCCTCCACTTT. This chain joins TRBV15 and TRBJ1-6; D is unresolved. Germline CDR1 is LNHNV and CDR2 is YYDKDF (reference sequence). The V gene lost 2 bases and the J gene lost 8 bases, with 13 bases spanning the gap. The CDR3 contains 15 residues.